This TCR beta chain was captured by sequencing in a study of blood T cell repertoires in COVID-19. As for the study in general: Samples representing acute and convalescent COVID-19 were sourced from the United States, Italy and Spain. The analysed material was cDNA or gDNA that came from T cells, B-cell-depleted T cells, or PBMCs.

Germline V lookup: CDR1 LNHNV, CDR2 YYDKDF (reference sequence). Trimming shortened V by 3 bases and J by 4 bases, and 9 bases separated the two germline ends. CDR3 size: 13 residues. The authors' processing: Amplification with reference gene primers provided the estimates of nucleated cell counts. Assay: immunoSEQ multiplex PCR; the TCRdb copy retains only in-frame clones and omits some. Clone size and the V and J calls come from that table; the DNA yielded D and trimming. Seen here are around 50,000 clones, approximately 88% observed once, and the top ten hold more than 2%. The sample consisted of peripheral blood. This TCR came from a human donor in a cohort sampled during active COVID-19. V is TRBV15 and J is TRBJ1-2; D ambiguous. Written as DNA, the CDR3 is TGTGCCACCAGCAGCCAACCGGGCTATGGCTACACCTTC. Translating gives CATSSQPGYGYTF.